Below are 9 T cell receptor beta chains sequenced from a single sample in a study of T cell repertoires in cytomegalovirus infection. TCRdb passed the reads through MiXCR, listing each CDR3 protein once. Of about 220,000 distinct CDR3 sequences listed, around 35% are singletons. Their recognized antigens are unknown. Material: CD8+ T cells from cultured PBMCs, obtained from culture after CMV antigen stimulation. The source is a human donor in good health (CMV status not recorded). Some clones in this sample may be carry-over from other donors' samples.

The rearrangement joins TRBV27 to TRBJ2-7; D is undetermined. Germline V gene data show CDR1 as MNHEY and CDR2 as SMNVEV (reference sequence). The ends were cut back, 3 bases at V and 2 bases at J, with 11 bases in the middle. This CDR3 has 14 residues. CDR3 sequence reads: CASSFGRGAYEQYF. CDR3 in DNA: TGTGCCAGCAGTTTCGGACGCGGAGCCTACGAGCAGTACTTC.

This clonotype was observed a few times. This chain uses TRBV7-8 with TRBJ2-3; 9 nucleotides match TRBD1. Germline CDR1 is SGHVS and CDR2 is FQNEAQ. V trimming: 4 bases; J trimming: 2 bases; junction bases outside the gene matches: 7. The CDR3 totals 16 residues. The CDR3 loop is CASSSRQGVDTDTQYF. The DNA for the CDR3 is TGTGCCAGCAGCTCTCGACAGGGGGTAGACACAGATACGCAGTATTTT. The full variable domain, its missing parts supplied by reference TRBV7-8 and TRBJ2-3, is GAGVSQSPRYKVAKRGQDVALRCDPISGHVSLFWYQQALGQGPEFLTYFQNEAQLDKSGLPSDRFFAERPEGSVSTLKIQRTQQEDSAVYLCASSSRQGVDTDTQYFGPGTRLTVL.

This clonotype was detected only a few times. The V call is TRBV3-1, the J call TRBJ2-7; D unresolved. The V and J ends lost 0 bases and 0 bases respectively, with 6 bases between them. This CDR3 comprises 14 residues. Germline CDR1 reads LGHDT; CDR2 reads YNNKEL (reference sequence). The CDR3 coding sequence is TGTGCCAGCAGCCAAGACGGTGGCTCCTACGAGCAGTACTTC. Its translation: CASSQDGGSYEQYF.

This clonotype was observed many times. The chain employs TRBV7-8 and TRBJ2-7, with 7 positions matching TRBD2. Looked up from germline, CDR1 is SGHVS and CDR2 is FQNEAQ. This CDR3 contains 18 residues. V dropped 1 base and J dropped 0; count of bases not matched to a gene: 12. Here the CDR3 reads CASSLVLVASGSSYEQYF. The CDR3 DNA is TGTGCCAGCAGCTTAGTCTTAGTGGCTAGCGGAAGCTCCTACGAGCAGTACTTC. Variable domain in full (rest from reference TRBV7-8 and TRBJ2-7): GAGVSQSPRYKVAKRGQDVALRCDPISGHVSLFWYQQALGQGPEFLTYFQNEAQLDKSGLPSDRFFAERPEGSVSTLKIQRTQQEDSAVYLCASSLVLVASGSSYEQYFGPGTRLTVT.

The chain combines TRBV7-3 with TRBJ2-1, with a possible D match to TRBD1 (6 bases). From germline, CDR1 is SGHTA and CDR2 FQGTGA. The CDR3 runs to 19 residues. With 5 bases removed from V and 0 bases from J, the gap between germline ends came to 23 bases. The CDR3 protein is CASSTEQGRQDRSYNEQFF. DNA for the CDR3: TGTGCCAGCAGCACCGAACAGGGCAGACAGGACCGCTCCTACAATGAGCAGTTCTTC. The variable domain in full, with the rest retrieved from reference TRBV7-3 and TRBJ2-1, is GAGVSQTPSNKVTEKGKYVELRCDPISGHTALYWYRQSLGQGPEFLIYFQGTGAADDSGLPNDRFFAVRPEGSVSTLKIQRTERGDSAVYLCASSTEQGRQDRSYNEQFFGPGTRLTVL.

This clonotype has only one observation. The DNA of the CDR3 is TGTGCCAGCAGCTCTCCGACAGGGCAAGGCTACACCTTC. This encodes CASSSPTGQGYTF. The V call is TRBV7-3, the J call TRBJ1-2, with 7 bases matching TRBD1. There are 13 residues in the CDR3. J lost 8 bases, V lost 4 bases, and 7 bases had no gene match. In germline, CDR1 is SGHTA, CDR2 FQGTGA.

This clonotype was detected a few times. The rearrangement uses TRBV11-2 and TRBJ1-1; TRBD1 agrees at 10 bases. This CDR3 has 17 residues. J gave up 5 bases and V 5 bases, and 14 bases lay outside the gene matches. Germline V lookup: CDR1 SGHAT, CDR2 FQNNGV. The CDR3 reads CASSLRDRGFSGTEAFF. The DNA for the CDR3 is TGTGCCAGCAGCCTCCGGGACAGGGGCTTCTCGGGGACTGAAGCTTTCTTT.

On this clonotype: Given the absence of the conserved phenylalanine or tryptophan at the CDR3 end, a read error is likely. The DNA is omitted, as the CDR3 cannot be located on it reliably, and the CDR3 follows TCRdb's listing. The V and J genes are TRBV7-4 and TRBJ1-5. The CDR3 has 15 residues if both end residues are counted. CDR1 is SGHVT and CDR2 is SQSDAQ in the germline V gene. The CDR3: CASSTSNMEDQPKHL.

This clonotype has more than one count but fewer than ten. The V and J genes are TRBV20-1 and TRBJ2-1; 7 bases match TRBD1. J gave up 8 bases and V 2 bases, and 12 bases lay outside the gene matches. Germline V gene sequence: CDR1 DFQATT, CDR2 SNEGSKA (reference sequence). The CDR3 extends over 15 amino acids. The CDR3 sequence: CSARSYWTGRHEQFF. The CDR3 DNA follows: TGCAGTGCTAGATCCTACTGGACAGGAAGGCATGAGCAGTTCTTC.